Below, 2 T cell receptor beta chains from the same sample are listed, as sequenced in a study of control samples from healthy donors and cancer patients. Only in-frame clones appear in the TCRdb table, and some are missing; sequencing was by immunoSEQ multiplex PCR. This sample has over 150,000 clones, with under 95% found just once. The material sequenced was blood. The receptors were gathered from a young woman in good health.

The gene calls are TRBV5-1 and TRBJ2-6; a weak D match, TRBD2 (7 bases). Between the trimmed V and J ends, which lost 2 bases and 0 bases, there was a span of 21 bases. Per germline, CDR1 SGHRS and CDR2 YFSETQ. This CDR3 contains 20 residues. The CDR3 nucleotides are TGCGCCAGCAGCTTAGTGGGGGGGCGCCCCTTAGGCTCTGGGGCCAACGTCCTGACTTTC. It yields the protein CASSLVGGRPLGSGANVLTF.

This clone came up once. J is TRBJ2-6 and V is TRBV7-2, with D maybe TRBD1 (6 bases). The germline V and J ends were trimmed by 8 bases and 2 bases, with 10 bases remaining between them. CDR1 and CDR2 (germline): SGHTA, FQGNSA. The CDR3 loop spans 14 amino acids. CDR3 sequence (DNA): TGTGCCAGCGACAGGCCTACTGGGGCCAACGTCCTGACTTTC. This translates into CASDRPTGANVLTF.